This T cell receptor (beta chain) is from a study of identical twins (dated by TCRdb to 2015 to 2016). Regarding the study in general: TCR alpha and beta repertoires from monozygotic twins, unrelated adults of various ages and cord blood were deep-sequenced to test whether fetal clonotypes persist. To rule out contamination, replicate twin experiments were performed at different times with different library preparation protocols. What the authors observed across the whole study: Abundant cord blood beta clonotypes carried fewer insertions; young adult naive repertoires showed a weaker similar trend, while memory repertoires showed none. Zero-insertion analyses could be partly confounded by invariant T cells such as MAIT and iNKT, though diverse VJ usage argued against such confounding for most clonotypes. Excess twin sharing in beta out-of-frame sequences was weaker because fewer shared sequences lowered the signal-to-noise ratio. Because the same donors could not be followed over many years, the conclusions depended on cross-sectional statistical analysis. Compared with coincidental sharing between unrelated individuals, out-of-frame TCR alpha sequences shared between twins had an excess of sequences with low generation probability. Recombination models systematically underestimated out-of-frame TCR alpha sharing in monozygotic twins but agreed with sharing between unrelated individuals.

Library construction relied on 5' RACE. The data were produced on an Illumina HiSeq 2000. A universal primer binding site was introduced by template switching, and a unique molecular identifier was present in the final cDNA, enabling accurate counting of TCR cDNA molecules. First-strand cDNA for TCR alpha and beta chains was synthesized from specific primers in the conserved constant-segment region. To control for contamination, every cDNA library was double barcoded, receiving both a SMART-Mk sample barcode and Illumina barcodes. TruSeq adapter sequences along with Illumina sample barcodes were introduced in two successive PCR steps. The Illumina HiSeq platform was used with custom primers to sequence TCR alpha and beta cDNA libraries. Turning to the authors' computational methods: Unique molecular identifiers were extracted from raw reads with MiGEC, and CDR3 positions were determined with MiXCR. Recombination models were inferred per individual with the repgenHMM and IGoR tools using an EM algorithm. Shared clonotype analysis was performed with the tcR package in R, normalizing sharing by the product of cloneset sizes. To study raw recombination free of thymic and clonal selection effects, out-of-frame nonproductive sequences were analyzed. TCRdb redid the processing of the public reads, applying fastp at Q25 and MiXCR, and retained in-frame beta chains. CDR3 protein duplicates are merged, each entry listing the most common genes and DNA. For this entry, the V and J calls and clone size follow TCRdb and not the study's own pipeline. The sample data list about 900,000 distinct CDR3 sequences, and roughly an eighth of these were observed just once. Together, the top ten hold 1.5% to 2% of the sample.

Every donor in the study was a healthy Caucasian. The twin cohort comprised three pairs of female monozygotic twins, all aged about 18 to 30 years. Peripheral blood mononuclear cells were used as the source from which RNA for TCR libraries was isolated. From the cysteine through the phenylalanine, the CDR3 covers 11 amino acids. The kept DNA is CDR3 alone, 33 bases in frame from the first base. Cut back by 4 bases and 9 bases, the V and J ends lie 13 bases apart. The germline V gene yields SQVTM for CDR1 and ANQGSEA for CDR2. This clonotype was detected ten times or more. No antigen is known for it. No per-base quality is available; no much larger clone lies one base away. This same sample was also taken into another study, of yellow fever vaccine responses in identical twins. That second publication adds: According to the authors, in identical twins the way T cells responded to vaccination appeared partly convergent and partly personalized. In identical twins, the study followed T cell clones that responded to the vaccine with precision.

The V and J segments used are TRBV29-1 and TRBJ2-7; TRBD1 could be the D gene, as 5 bases match. The sequence was obtained from a woman under 30 in good health. Sequencing input: PBMCs. The CDR3 corresponds to CSVGTSGRQYF. Here is the DNA: TGCAGCGTTGGGACATCGGGCCGGCAGTACTTC.